One and the same sample provided the 27 T cell receptor beta chains below, sequenced in a study of shared clonotypes between healthy human individuals. Repertoires were generated with immunoSEQ multiplex PCR, while TCRdb's copy carries only in-frame clones and drops some. Of roughly 700,000 clones detected, approximately 74% appear once; the ten largest clones hold about 1.7%. Sample: memory CD4+ T cells sorted from blood. This sample's subset: CD45RA-negative fraction. The receptors were sampled from a woman in her 30s in good health.

V gene TRBV6-1 combines with J gene TRBJ2-7; D is perhaps TRBD1 (9 bases). With 5 bases removed from V and 5 bases from J, the gap between germline ends came to 25 bases. This CDR3 is built from 17 residues. Germline-derived CDR1 and CDR2 are MNHNS and SASEGT. The CDR3 spells CASSKGRGGTGIHEQYF. DNA for the CDR3: TGTGCCAGCAGTAAAGGACGGGGGGGGACAGGGATCCACGAGCAGTACTTC.

The J gene is TRBJ2-3, the V gene TRBV2; no reliable D call. The CDR3 covers 11 residues. V was trimmed by 5 bases and J by 6 bases, leaving 6 bases between them. Germline V CDR1 and CDR2: SNHLY, FYNNEI. CDR3 in amino acids: CASSSWDTQYF. CDR3 DNA: TGTGCCAGCAGTTCCTGGGATACGCAGTATTTT.

The V and J genes are TRBV2 and TRBJ2-2; 7 bases are a match to TRBD2. The CDR3 spans 14 residues. V was clipped by 8 bases and J by 5 bases; unmatched bases: 8. Germline V CDR1 and CDR2: SNHLY, FYNNEI. Here the CDR3 DNA reads TGTGCCAGCCTAAGGCGGGAGTATACCGGGGAGCTGTTTTTT. Protein product: CASLRREYTGELFF.

This chain connects TRBV6-1 to TRBJ2-5; TRBD2 matches at 7 bases. After removal of 10 bases from V and 0 bases from J, the junction contained 8 bases not matched to a gene. The CDR3 length is 14 residues. CDR1 MNHNS and CDR2 SASEGT come from the germline V gene. CDR3 residues: CATNWSGNQETQYF. The DNA for the CDR3 is TGTGCCACCAACTGGAGCGGGAACCAAGAGACCCAGTACTTC.

On this clone: Within the sample, other DNA sequences also encode this same CDR3. The chain carries TRBV28 and TRBJ2-7; TRBD2 agrees at 10 bases. This CDR3 has 14 amino acids. CDR1 and CDR2 from the germline V gene are MDHEN and SYDVKM. Trimming removed 6 bases from V and 3 bases from J; junction bases left unmatched: 5. Written as DNA, the CDR3 is TGTGCCAGCAGCCGGACTAGCGGCTACTACGAGCAGTACTTC. Amino acids: CASSRTSGYYEQYF.

The chain employs TRBV5-6 and TRBJ1-4, with D possibly TRBD1 on 5 matching bases. V lost 3 bases and J lost 8, with 23 bases in between. Germline V CDR1 and CDR2: SGHDT, YYEEEE. The length of the CDR3 is 17 residues. Written as DNA, the CDR3 is TGTGCCAGCAGCTCAGAATATGGGGGACCGATGGGAGAAAAACTGTTTTTT. This translates into CASSSEYGGPMGEKLFF.

V is TRBV5-1 and J is TRBJ2-3, with D perhaps given as TRBD1 or TRBD2 (5 bases each). Germline lookup yields CDR1 SGHRS and CDR2 YFSETQ. V was pared by 3 bases and J by 7 bases, with 15 bases between. The CDR3 length is 14 residues. The CDR3 loop reads CASSWDGEPYTQYF. The DNA for the CDR3 is TGCGCCAGCAGCTGGGACGGTGAACCTTATACGCAGTATTTT.

As for this clone: Different DNA sequences within this sample yield the same CDR3. The chain carries TRBV5-1 and TRBJ2-1; D may match TRBD1 or TRBD2 (5 bases each). V lost 2 bases and J 4 bases, leaving 13 bases between the germline ends. Germline values: CDR1 SGHRS, CDR2 YFSETQ. This CDR3 spans 15 amino acids. Here the CDR3 reads CASSLVGETYNEQFF. The CDR3 nucleotides read TGCGCCAGCAGCTTAGTGGGGGAGACTTACAATGAGCAGTTCTTC.

The chain recombines TRBV28 with TRBJ2-3; 8 bases match TRBD2. Germline assignment: CDR1 MDHEN and CDR2 SYDVKM. This CDR3 is 15 amino acids long. Germline trimming cut 4 bases from V and 0 bases from J; bases unmatched to any gene: 3. This CDR3 reads CASSSERGSTDTQYF. The CDR3 DNA sequence: TGTGCCAGCAGTTCAGAGCGGGGGAGCACAGATACGCAGTATTTT.

This clone has just one count. V gene TRBV19 combines with J gene TRBJ1-2, with D unclear. CDR1 and CDR2 (germline): LNHDA, SQIVND (reference sequence). Trimming removed 2 bases at V and 5 bases at J, with 12 bases between. The CDR3 contains 14 residues. Here the CDR3 reads CASSIRKSIYGYTF. CDR3 sequence (DNA): TGTGCCAGTAGTATAAGGAAGAGTATTTATGGCTACACCTTC.

The chain couples TRBV7-3 to TRBJ2-7; tentatively, D is TRBD1 or TRBD2 (5 bases each). The germline V gene has CDR1 SGHTA and CDR2 FQGTGA. V lost 0 bases, J lost 5 bases, and 8 bases lay in between. The CDR3 contains 13 residues. CDR3 amino acids: CASSLTGADEQYF. CDR3 bases: TGTGCCAGCAGCTTAACCGGGGCGGACGAGCAGTACTTC. Based on the CDR3 plus reference TRBV7-3 and TRBJ2-7, the full variable domain is GAGVSQTPSNKVTEKGKYVELRCDPISGHTALYWYRQSLGQGPEFLIYFQGTGAADDSGLPNDRFFAVRPEGSVSTLKIQRTERGDSAVYLCASSLTGADEQYFGPGTRLTVT.

As concerns this clone: The same CDR3 is also encoded by other DNA sequences in this sample. This chain joins TRBV27 and TRBJ2-7; 11 bases are a match to TRBD2. The J segment lost 2 bases and the V segment lost 4 bases, leaving 4 bases of the junction unmatched. The CDR3 runs to 15 residues. Germline V lookup: CDR1 MNHEY, CDR2 SMNVEV (reference sequence). The CDR3 sequence is CASSSLAGGTYEQYF. The CDR3 nucleotides read TGTGCCAGCAGTTCCCTAGCGGGAGGCACCTACGAGCAGTACTTC.

A few counts support this clone. This rearrangement joins TRBV5-1 to TRBJ1-1, with TRBD1 matching over 7 bases. The V segment lost 0 bases and the J segment 0 bases; nucleotides outside the gene matches: 5. This CDR3 comprises 16 residues. CDR1 is SGHRS and CDR2 is YFSETQ in the germline V gene. The DNA for the CDR3 is TGCGCCAGCAGCTTGGGACAGGGCAGGGTGAACACTGAAGCTTTCTTT. Encoded protein: CASSLGQGRVNTEAFF.

The rearrangement joins TRBV18 to TRBJ2-3, with D uncertain. Per germline, CDR1 KGHSH and CDR2 LQKENI. This CDR3 is 14 amino acids long. Trimming pared 3 bases from V and 4 bases from J, leaving 11 bases between. The CDR3 DNA sequence: TGTGCCAGCTCACCCCAAGGTCTCGCAGATACGCAGTATTTT. Amino acids: CASSPQGLADTQYF.

To note about this clone: In the same sample, other DNA sequences code for this CDR3. The V and J genes are TRBV30 and TRBJ2-7, with D uncertain. The CDR3 has 11 amino acids. Between the trimmed V and J ends, which lost 0 bases and 4 bases, there was a span of 4 bases. CDR1 and CDR2 (germline): GTSNPN, SVGIG (reference sequence). The CDR3 sequence: CAWSVRYEQYF. CDR3 DNA sequence: TGTGCCTGGAGTGTACGTTACGAGCAGTACTTC.

Of note for this clone: Possible read error: a much larger clone is one base away. Other DNA sequences in the sample encode the same CDR3. CDR3 residues: CASSPNRDGYTF. The CDR3 DNA reads as TGTGCCAGCAGCCCCAACAGGGATGGCTACACCTTC. The chain has TRBV11-2 and TRBJ1-2; maybe TRBD1 (6 bases). Trimming took off 5 bases at V and 6 bases at J, with 10 bases between the two ends. Germline V gives CDR1 SGHAT, CDR2 FQNNGV. This CDR3 comprises 12 residues.

The chain has TRBV6-5 and TRBJ2-3; no definite D call. V lost 2 bases to trimming and J lost 1 base, with 7 bases between them. The CDR3 runs to 14 residues. Germline assignment: CDR1 MNHEY and CDR2 SVGAGI. The CDR3 DNA reads as TGTGCCAGCAGTTACGCCATGGGCACAGATACGCAGTATTTT. As protein: CASSYAMGTDTQYF.

This clone was counted between two and nine times. V gene TRBV11-2 combines with J gene TRBJ2-3; D unclear. Trimming pared 4 bases from V and 0 bases from J, leaving 5 bases between. Germline loops: CDR1 SGHAT, CDR2 FQNNGV. The CDR3 is 13 amino acids. The CDR3 region is CASSYPSTDTQYF. The CDR3 bases are TGTGCCAGCAGCTACCCTAGCACAGATACGCAGTATTTT.

The chain carries TRBV25-1 and TRBJ2-7, with 10 bases fitting TRBD1. With V trimmed by 3 bases and J by 6 bases, 17 bases remained unmatched. The V gene's germline CDR1 is MGHDK and CDR2 SYGVNS. This CDR3 is built from 18 residues. Here the CDR3 DNA reads TGTGCCAGCAGTGAGACAGGGGGCTCGCGAGCCGGGGAAGGCGAGCAGTACTTC. It codes for CASSETGGSRAGEGEQYF.

The V gene is TRBV7-2, the J gene TRBJ2-1, with 9 bases identical to TRBD1. Looked up from germline, CDR1 is SGHTA and CDR2 is FQGNSA. Germline trimming cut 5 bases from V and 8 bases from J; bases unmatched to any gene: 10. The length of the CDR3 is 15 residues. CDR3 sequence (DNA): TGTGCCAGCAGCCGGGGACAGGGCGCATTTTATGAGCAGTTCTTC. It is translated as CASSRGQGAFYEQFF.

CDR3 amino acids: CASSLGGAEGQPQHF. CDR3 bases: TGTGCCAGCAGTTTGGGAGGGGCGGAGGGGCAGCCCCAGCATTTT. This chain uses TRBV28 with TRBJ1-5; perhaps TRBD1 as D (5 bases). The CDR3 loop spans 15 amino acids. V gave up 3 bases and J gave up 7 bases, with 16 bases separating them. Germline V CDR1 and CDR2: MDHEN, SYDVKM.

This chain connects TRBV6-4 to TRBJ1-1; 10 bases map to TRBD1. The CDR3 length is 13 residues. J was trimmed by 8 bases and V by 6 bases; bases with no gene match: 6. CDR1 is MRHNA and CDR2 is SNTAGT in the germline V gene. CDR3 sequence reads: CASRPTGGGEAFF. The CDR3 DNA reads TGTGCCAGCAGACCGACAGGGGGCGGAGAAGCTTTCTTT.

The V gene is TRBV2, the J gene TRBJ2-5; D is tentatively TRBD1 or TRBD2 (5 bases each). Germline V gives CDR1 SNHLY, CDR2 FYNNEI. This CDR3 region has 14 residues. Deletions cut 6 bases from V and 3 bases from J, with 14 bases between. The CDR3: CASRRDGGEETQYF. As DNA, the CDR3 is TGTGCCAGCAGGAGGGACGGCGGTGAAGAGACCCAGTACTTC.

V gene TRBV5-1 combines with J gene TRBJ1-2; 9 positions agree with TRBD1. Germline values: CDR1 SGHRS, CDR2 YFSETQ. The CDR3 is 14 residues long. V was clipped by 4 bases and J by 4 bases; unmatched bases: 5. The CDR3 region is CASSPGQGGYGYTF. As DNA, the CDR3 is TGCGCCAGCAGCCCGGGACAGGGTGGCTATGGCTACACCTTC.

V usage is TRBV11-2 and J usage is TRBJ2-7, with 10 bases matching TRBD1. Losses at the gene ends were 5 bases for V and 2 bases for J; bases not matched to a gene: 6. This CDR3 is 15 amino acids long. Per germline, CDR1 SGHAT and CDR2 FQNNGV. The CDR3 sequence is CASSEGTGAPYEQYF. As DNA, the CDR3 is TGTGCCAGCAGCGAAGGGACAGGGGCCCCCTACGAGCAGTACTTC.

CDR3 amino acids: CASPSEGRTSNEQFF. CDR3 bases: TGTGCCAGCCCCTCCGAAGGGAGAACGAGCAATGAGCAGTTCTTC. The chain combines TRBV28 with TRBJ2-1; D is possibly TRBD2 (5 bases). CDR1 is MDHEN and CDR2 is SYDVKM in the germline V gene. The CDR3 consists of 15 residues. V shed 8 bases and J shed 6 bases, with 20 bases lying between them.

This clone was seen a handful of times. The V call is TRBV28, the J call TRBJ2-5; D gene unclear. CDR3 size: 14 residues. Germline CDR1 reads MDHEN; CDR2 reads SYDVKM. V was clipped by 4 bases and J by 4 bases, with 13 bases between them. The CDR3 spells CASSSYLIPETQYF. CDR3 coding DNA: TGTGCCAGCAGTTCCTACCTAATCCCAGAGACCCAGTACTTC. The full variable domain, with the rest looked up from reference TRBV28 and TRBJ2-5, is DVKVTQSSRYLVKRTGEKVFLECVQDMDHENMFWYRQDPGLGLRLIYFSYDVKMKEKGDIPEGYSVSREKKERFSLILESASTNQTSMYLCASSSYLIPETQYFGPGTRLLVL.